A single sample is the source of the 27 T cell receptor beta chains below, sequenced in a study of blood T cell repertoires in COVID-19. Sequencing was performed with immunoSEQ multiplex PCR; in TCRdb, only in-frame clones are kept and a portion is missing. Among about 220,000 clones, roughly 86% were seen once, and the ten largest hold 2% to 3%. Material for sequencing was PBMCs or T cells enriched from blood (not recorded which). The source is a woman in her twenties or thirties with acute COVID-19.

V is TRBV28 and J is TRBJ2-2; 13 bases fit TRBD2. CDR1 is MDHEN and CDR2 is SYDVKM in the germline V gene. This CDR3 contains 16 residues. The V and J ends lost 6 bases and 5 bases, in that order; junction bases with no gene match: 6. The CDR3 region is CASSPGLAGVTGELFF. The DNA for the CDR3 is TGTGCCAGCAGCCCCGGACTAGCGGGGGTTACCGGGGAGCTGTTTTTT.

Written as DNA, the CDR3 is TGTGCCAGCACCCTAGCGTGGGCGAGTCAGCCCCAGCATTTT. It is translated as CASTLAWASQPQHF. V is TRBV6-5 and J is TRBJ1-5; D remains unclear. The V end lost 7 bases, the J end lost 6 bases, and 16 bases lay between the germline ends. From germline, CDR1 is MNHEY and CDR2 SVGAGI. The CDR3 sequence is 14 residues long.

The J gene is TRBJ2-2, the V gene TRBV19, with TRBD1 identical over 10 bases. CDR1 is LNHDA, CDR2 SQIVND, per germline (reference sequence). V shed 8 bases and J 8 bases; nucleotides not matched to a gene: 8. There are 14 residues in the CDR3. The CDR3 bases are TGTGCCAGTTCGGACAGGGGGAAGGGAGGGGAGCTGTTTTTT. It encodes CASSDRGKGGELFF. Full variable domain (rest looked up from reference TRBV19 and TRBJ2-2): DGGITQSPKYLFRKEGQNVTLSCEQNLNHDAMYWYRQDPGQGLRLIYYSQIVNDFQKGDIAEGYSVSREKKESFPLTVTSAQKNPTAFYLCASSDRGKGGELFFGEGSRLTVL.

The V and J genes are TRBV18 and TRBJ2-7; the match to TRBD2 covers 8 bases. Germline CDR1 is KGHSH and CDR2 is LQKENI. CDR3 size: 16 residues. Germline trimming cut 6 bases from V and 5 bases from J; bases unmatched to any gene: 15. In DNA, the CDR3 is TGTGCCAGCTCCTCAAACCGGGGGGGGGCTGCTCACGAGCAGTACTTC. This translates into CASSSNRGGAAHEQYF.

This chain uses TRBV5-4 with TRBJ2-7; D remains ambiguous. There are 14 residues in the CDR3. Trimming took off 4 bases at V and 0 bases at J, with 11 bases between the two ends. The germline V gene encodes CDR1 SGHNT and CDR2 YYREEE (reference sequence). Here the CDR3 reads CASSEELNSYEQYF. The CDR3, as DNA: TGTGCCAGCAGCGAAGAACTAAACTCCTACGAGCAGTACTTC.

The chain combines TRBV30 with TRBJ1-2, with 8 bases identical to TRBD1. Germline loops: CDR1 GTSNPN, CDR2 SVGIG (reference sequence). The V segment lost 5 bases and the J segment 8 bases; nucleotides outside the gene matches: 16. The CDR3 contains 15 residues. The DNA for the CDR3 is TGTGCCTGGCTAGGTCGGACAGGGCGGGTTGGAGGCTACACCTTC. Encoded protein: CAWLGRTGRVGGYTF.

The chain is built from TRBV5-1 and TRBJ1-2; 7 bases are shared with TRBD1. The CDR3 is 15 residues long. Germline V gene lookup returns CDR1 SGHRS and CDR2 YFSETQ. Trimming at V came to 3 bases and at J to 2 bases, leaving 7 bases not matched to a gene. In nucleotides, the CDR3 is TGCGCCAGCAGCTCGGCCGAGACAGGGAACTATGGCTACACCTTC. It codes for CASSSAETGNYGYTF.

The gene calls are TRBV12-3 or TRBV12-4 and TRBJ2-5, with 8 bases fitting TRBD2. V lost 6 bases and J lost 5; bases outside the gene matches: 2. The CDR3 consists of 12 residues. This CDR3 reads CASSRTSETQYF. The CDR3 DNA sequence: TGTGCCAGCAGCCGGACTAGCGAGACCCAGTACTTC.

The chain combines TRBV27 with TRBJ2-7, with D tentatively TRBD1 (6 bases). The CDR3 runs to 13 residues. Germline loops: CDR1 MNHEY, CDR2 SMNVEV (reference sequence). V was cut by 3 bases and J by 4 bases, with 10 bases left in between. CDR3 DNA: TGTGCCAGCAGTTTGGGGGCAATTTACGAGCAGTACTTC. It encodes CASSLGAIYEQYF.

The chain employs TRBV19 and TRBJ2-5; TRBD2 might be the D (5 bases). There are 12 residues in the CDR3. The germline V and J ends were trimmed by 5 bases and 4 bases, with 8 bases remaining between them. Per the germline V gene, CDR1 is LNHDA and CDR2 is SQIVND (reference sequence). This CDR3 reads CASSSGGETQYF. The CDR3 coding sequence is TGTGCCAGTAGTTCCGGAGGAGAGACCCAGTACTTC. Drawing the rest from reference TRBV19 and TRBJ2-5, the complete variable domain is DGGITQSPKYLFRKEGQNVTLSCEQNLNHDAMYWYRQDPGQGLRLIYYSQIVNDFQKGDIAEGYSVSREKKESFPLTVTSAQKNPTAFYLCASSSGGETQYFGPGTRLLVL.

The rearrangement links TRBV7-9 to TRBJ1-4, with a tentative D call TRBD1 (5 bases). This CDR3 comprises 15 residues. V was trimmed by 0 bases and J by 2 bases, leaving 7 bases between them. Germline V gives CDR1 SEHNR, CDR2 FQNEAQ (reference sequence). CDR3 DNA sequence: TGTGCCAGCAGCTTAGCGCGGGGGACTAATGAAAAACTGTTTTTT. Translating gives CASSLARGTNEKLFF.

In DNA, the CDR3 is TGTGCCAGCTCACCACCGGGTCCTGGCGGGGAACAGCCCCAGCATTTT. Translated, it gives CASSPPGPGGEQPQHF. The chain recombines TRBV18 with TRBJ1-5; D not certain. CDR1 and CDR2 from the germline V gene are KGHSH and LQKENI. V lost 0 bases and J lost 7, with 16 bases in between. The CDR3 covers 16 residues.

The chain carries TRBV14 and TRBJ1-5, with D unclear. The CDR3 is 12 residues long. The germline CDR1 and CDR2 sequences are SGHDN and FVKESK. V lost 0 bases, J lost 9 bases, and 6 bases lay in between. The CDR3 is CASSQEAGPQHF. CDR3 coding DNA: TGTGCCAGCAGCCAAGAAGCCGGGCCCCAGCATTTT. The full variable domain, rest sourced from reference TRBV14 and TRBJ1-5, is EAGVTQFPSHSVIEKGQTVTLRCDPISGHDNLYWYRRVMGKEIKFLLHFVKESKQDESGMPNNRFLAERTGGTYSTLKVQPAELEDSGVYFCASSQEAGPQHFGDGTRLSIL.

The rearrangement links TRBV29-1 to TRBJ2-7, with 7 nucleotides matching TRBD2. V was clipped by 1 base and J by 4 bases; unmatched bases: 10. This CDR3 is built from 15 residues. Germline CDR1 SQVTM, CDR2 ANQGSEA. The chain's CDR3 is CSVEVPGRGVYEQYF. The CDR3, as DNA: TGCAGCGTTGAAGTTCCGGGACGGGGGGTTTACGAGCAGTACTTC.

V usage is TRBV10-3 and J usage is TRBJ1-5; tentative D call: TRBD1 (5 bases). V shed 2 bases and J shed 3 bases, with 14 bases lying between them. Germline V lookup: CDR1 ENHRY, CDR2 SYGVKD. This CDR3 has 16 residues. CDR3 nucleotide sequence: TGTGCCATCAGTGAGACCCTCACAGGTCACAATCAGCCCCAGCATTTT. Amino acids: CAISETLTGHNQPQHF.

CDR3: CASSPESGGADTGELFF. CDR3 bases: TGTGCCAGCAGCCCCGAGAGCGGGGGGGCCGACACCGGGGAGCTGTTTTTT. The chain has TRBV5-6 and TRBJ2-2, with 10 nucleotides matching TRBD2. V dropped 4 bases and J dropped 3; count of bases not matched to a gene: 9. Per germline, CDR1 SGHDT and CDR2 YYEEEE. This CDR3 is 17 amino acids long.

J is TRBJ1-2 and V is TRBV5-1; D gene ambiguous. Germline V CDR1 and CDR2: SGHRS, YFSETQ. This CDR3 spans 11 amino acids. The V gene lost 3 bases and the J gene lost 4 bases, with 4 bases spanning the gap. Here the CDR3 reads CASSSFYGYTF. As DNA, the CDR3 is TGCGCCAGCAGCTCATTCTATGGCTACACCTTC.

This sequence joins TRBV30 and TRBJ1-2, with TRBD1 as a possible D gene (6 bases). The CDR3 has 11 residues. Germline V lookup: CDR1 GTSNPN, CDR2 SVGIG (reference sequence). Between the trimmed V and J ends, which lost 5 bases and 7 bases, there was a span of 11 bases. The CDR3 region is CAWQGLSGYTF. In nucleotides, the CDR3 is TGTGCCTGGCAGGGGTTATCTGGCTACACCTTC.

About this clone: One end of the junction is discordant with germline, which a read error may explain. The genes are TRBV28 and TRBJ2-7; no reliable D call. From germline, CDR1 is MDHEN and CDR2 SYDVKM. This CDR3 has 12 residues. CDR3 residues: CAGSPFVHEQYF. CDR3 bases: TGTGCCGGCAGCCCCTTTGTCCACGAGCAGTACTTC.

Written as DNA, the CDR3 is TGTGCCAGCAGTTTACCACTAGCGGACTACAATGAGCAGTTCTTC. This translates into CASSLPLADYNEQFF. The rearrangement joins TRBV27 to TRBJ2-1; 8 positions match TRBD2. J gave up 3 bases and V 2 bases, and 3 bases lay outside the gene matches. The germline V gene has CDR1 MNHEY and CDR2 SMNVEV (reference sequence). The CDR3 length is 15 residues.

This chain connects TRBV7-2 to TRBJ1-5; no firm D call. The CDR3 contains 13 residues. Germline V gene data show CDR1 as SGHTA and CDR2 as FQGNSA. V lost 5 bases, J lost 0 bases, and 5 bases lay in between. The CDR3 here is CASSPNSNQPQHF. The DNA for the CDR3 is TGTGCCAGCAGCCCAAATAGCAATCAGCCCCAGCATTTT.

This clone was observed at least ten times. The chain recombines TRBV15 with TRBJ2-7; a weak D match, TRBD1 (5 bases). V lost 6 bases to trimming and J lost 7 bases, with 19 bases between them. The CDR3 contains 14 residues. Germline assignment: CDR1 LNHNV and CDR2 YYDKDF (reference sequence). CDR3 amino acids: CATSNEGQTAEQYF. The CDR3 bases are TGTGCCACCAGTAATGAAGGTCAGACAGCTGAGCAGTACTTC.

The V call is TRBV6-5, the J call TRBJ2-7; D is perhaps TRBD2 (6 bases). Trimming shortened V by 4 bases and J by 7 bases, and 20 bases separated the two germline ends. The CDR3 extends over 15 amino acids. The germline CDR1 and CDR2 sequences are MNHEY and SVGAGI. CDR3 protein: CASSWFGGLRGEQYF. CDR3 nucleotide sequence: TGTGCCAGCAGTTGGTTCGGGGGTTTGCGAGGGGAGCAGTACTTC.

This chain uses TRBV2 with TRBJ1-1; 10 positions match TRBD1. V shed 5 bases, J shed 4 bases, and the junction held 4 bases outside the gene matches. The CDR3 consists of 14 residues. Germline CDR1 is SNHLY and CDR2 is FYNNEI. CDR3 region: CASSTGQGSTEAFF. In DNA form, the CDR3 reads TGTGCCAGCAGTACGGGACAGGGGAGCACTGAAGCTTTCTTT.

This clone was detected many times. The chain carries TRBV19 and TRBJ1-6, with 8 bases identical to TRBD1. Germline V CDR1 and CDR2: LNHDA, SQIVND (reference sequence). The CDR3 contains 13 residues. Unmatched junction bases numbered 5, after V lost 6 bases and J lost 10 bases. This CDR3 is CASRTGVRSPLHF. The CDR3 DNA reads as TGTGCCAGTAGGACAGGGGTTCGATCACCCCTCCACTTT. The variable domain in full, completed from reference TRBV19 and TRBJ1-6, reads DGGITQSPKYLFRKEGQNVTLSCEQNLNHDAMYWYRQDPGQGLRLIYYSQIVNDFQKGDIAEGYSVSREKKESFPLTVTSAQKNPTAFYLCASRTGVRSPLHFGNGTRLTVT.

The V and J genes are TRBV18 and TRBJ2-1, with 10 positions matching TRBD2. CDR1 is KGHSH, CDR2 LQKENI, per germline. Trimming removed 8 bases from V and 8 bases from J; junction bases left unmatched: 12. The CDR3 contains 15 residues. The CDR3 reads CASTLTSGVAHEQFF. The CDR3 DNA follows: TGTGCCAGCACTCTTACTAGCGGGGTCGCCCATGAGCAGTTCTTC.

CDR3 sequence reads: CASSTLISSGNTIYF. DNA of the CDR3: TGTGCCAGCTCAACCCTAATTAGCTCTGGAAACACCATATATTTT. This chain uses TRBV18 with TRBJ1-3; D is unclear. The CDR3 is made up of 15 amino acids. The V and J ends lost 5 bases and 0 bases respectively, with 11 bases between them. CDR1 is KGHSH, CDR2 LQKENI, per germline.